The sequence of this TCR beta chain was determined in a study of blood T cell repertoires in COVID-19. About the study: Some COVID-19 samples were acute and others convalescent; all came from the United States, Italy and Spain. The analysed material was cDNA or gDNA that came from T cells, B-cell-depleted T cells, or PBMCs.

The sample holds a few counts of this clone. Methods used by the authors: Amplification of reference gene primers was used by the study to estimate nucleated cell counts. Measured with immunoSEQ multiplex PCR; TCRdb has only the in-frame clones, and not every one. V and J calls and clone size are those listed in that table; D and trimming were worked out from the DNA. The sample shows over 200,000 clones, 88% of them seen only once. CDR3 length: 13 amino acids. V shed 2 bases and J shed 3 bases, with 8 bases lying between them. CDR1 and CDR2 (germline): LNHDA, SQIVND (reference sequence). The chain carries TRBV19 and TRBJ2-7, with unresolved D. The receptor comes from a human donor in a cohort sampled during active COVID-19. Input material: peripheral blood. Here the CDR3 DNA reads TGTGCCAGTAGTATACGGCCAGGCTACGAGCAGTACTTC. Translated: CASSIRPGYEQYF.